The rows below give T cell receptor beta chains drawn from one sample of a study of early T cells in non-severe SARS-CoV-2 infection. TCRdb redid the calling of the 5' RACE reads with MiXCR, one entry per CDR3 protein. The table lists 45,000 or so distinct CDR3 sequences, 4% of them singletons. What was sequenced was whole blood. These receptors were obtained from an adult who was a healthcare worker with PCR-confirmed SARS-CoV-2 infection or an uninfected control (not recorded which). Each CDR3 is given with its conserved first and last residue. D genes are given only for firm matches. The size of a clone is reported for some rows only, either as once, few or many, or as a class for expanded clones.

abundance	d_gene	v_gene	j_gene	CDR3nt	CDR3aa
many	NA	TRBV29-1	TRBJ2-7	TGCAGCGTGAGCGGGACAACTCCCTACGAGCAGTACTTC	CSVSGTTPYEQYF
many	NA	TRBV7-9	TRBJ1-2	TGTGCCAGCAGACAGGGCGACGATGGCTACACCTTC	CASRQGDDGYTF
few	TRBD2	TRBV7-9	TRBJ2-5	TGTGCCAGCAGCTTAGGGAAGACTAGCGGGGGGACCCAAGAGACCCAGTACTTC	CASSLGKTSGGTQETQYF
many	NA	TRBV7-7	TRBJ1-1	TGTGCTAGCAGCTTAGGCCAGCCTTTGTGCCAGGGTGAAGCTTTCTTT	CASSLGQPLCQGEAFF
many	NA	TRBV5-1	TRBJ2-3	TGCGCCAGCAGCTTAGGGCGAAAGCAAGCTATAACAGATACGCAGTATTTT	CASSLGRKQAITDTQYF
NA	NA	TRBV20-1	TRBJ1-3	TGCAGTGCTTGCTCGGACAGCACCCCTGGAAACACCATATATTTT	CSACSDSTPGNTIYF
many	TRBD2	TRBV4-1	TRBJ2-3	TGCGCCAGCAGCCAAGAAACCGGGACTAGCCGCCGCACAGATACGCAGTATTTT	CASSQETGTSRRTDTQYF
many	NA	TRBV19	TRBJ2-1	TGTGCCAGTAGTATATCGGGGGAGCGGTACAATGAGCAGTTCTTC	CASSISGERYNEQFF
many	NA	TRBV6-6	TRBJ2-3	TGTGCCAGCAGTTACAGGCCTTACACAGATACGCAGTATTTT	CASSYRPYTDTQYF
many	TRBD1	TRBV5-1	TRBJ1-2	TGCGCCAGCAGCTTGACAGGGGAGAGTGGCTACACCTTC	CASSLTGESGYTF
many	NA	TRBV11-3	TRBJ2-5	TGTGCCAGCAGCTTAGCTCTAGGATCCCAAGAGACCCAGTACTTC	CASSLALGSQETQYF
many	NA	TRBV20-1	TRBJ2-2	TGCAGTGCTAGGGACATTACCCTGGGCACCGGGGAGCTGTTTTTT	CSARDITLGTGELFF
many	TRBD1	TRBV6-6	TRBJ1-1	TGTGCCAGCAGGGGGGACAGGGGAGCTTTCTTT	CASRGDRGAFF
many	NA	TRBV11-2	TRBJ2-5	TGTGCCAGCAGCCCCCAGATAGCGGTGGAGACCCAGTACTTC	CASSPQIAVETQYF
many	NA	TRBV25-1	TRBJ2-7	TGTGCCAGCCTTCATAATCCAGGGACTGGCTACGAGCAGTACTTC	CASLHNPGTGYEQYF
many	TRBD1	TRBV25-1	TRBJ2-7	TGTGCCAGCAGTGAGCTGGGACAGGGTTCCCACGAGCAGTACTTC	CASSELGQGSHEQYF
many	TRBD1	TRBV7-9	TRBJ1-2	TGTGCCAGCAGCTTCGCCGGGACAGGAGCCGTATATGGCTACACCTTC	CASSFAGTGAVYGYTF
few	NA	TRBV18	TRBJ2-2	TGTGCCAGCTCACCACTAAACACGGGGGAGCTGTTTTTT	CASSPLNTGELFF
many	TRBD2	TRBV13	TRBJ2-1	TGTGCCAGCAGCTTAGGAGTGCGGGAGGGCCTACAAGAGCAGTTCTTC	CASSLGVREGLQEQFF
many	TRBD1	TRBV12-5	TRBJ2-7	TGTGCTAGTGGAGAAGGGACAGAACCCTACGAGCAGTACTTC	CASGEGTEPYEQYF
few	NA	TRBV11-2	TRBJ1-5	TGTGCCAGCAGCTTAGGGGTTAATCAGCCCCAGCATTTT	CASSLGVNQPQHF
NA	NA	TRBV5-1	TRBJ2-3	TGCGCCAGCAGCTTGATGGGGTCTAGCACAGATACGCAGTATTTT	CASSLMGSSTDTQYF
many	NA	TRBV12-3/TRBV12-4	TRBJ2-1	TGTGCCAGCACCCAAGGTGTTGATGAGCAGTTCTTC	CASTQGVDEQFF
NA	NA	TRBV12-3/TRBV12-4	TRBJ1-4	TGTGCCAGCAGTTTCCTCAGGAATGAAAAACTGTTTTTT	CASSFLRNEKLFF
many	TRBD1	TRBV18	TRBJ1-6	TGTGCCAGCTCACCCAGACAGGGCAATTCACCCCTCCACTTT	CASSPRQGNSPLHF
many	NA	TRBV10-1	TRBJ1-1	TGCGCCAGCAGTGAATTTCCAGGGAGTATGAACACTGAAGCTTTCTTT	CASSEFPGSMNTEAFF
many	NA	TRBV6-5	TRBJ2-2	TGTGCCAGCACCGCACAGAACACCGGGGAGCTGTTTTTT	CASTAQNTGELFF
many	NA	TRBV5-1	TRBJ1-6	TGCGCCAGCAGCTTGGACGGGTTCGCCTATAATTCACCCCTCCACTTT	CASSLDGFAYNSPLHF
many	NA	TRBV6-5	TRBJ2-2	TGTGCCAGCAGTCCCCGGACGGACAACACCGGGGAGCTGTTTTTT	CASSPRTDNTGELFF
many	NA	TRBV27	TRBJ2-3	TGTGCCAGCAGTTTAAAGGGGTTTGGCACAGATACGCAGTATTTT	CASSLKGFGTDTQYF
few	NA	TRBV9	TRBJ1-5	TGTGCCAGCAGCGTAGAGGGGGACTCTCAGCCCCAGCATTTT	CASSVEGDSQPQHF
many	TRBD1	TRBV7-2	TRBJ1-2	TGTGCCAGCGTGGACAGGAAAACCCAGGGAGGCTACACCTTC	CASVDRKTQGGYTF
many	TRBD1	TRBV13	TRBJ1-3	TGTGCCAGCAGGACAGGGGGCTCTGGAAACACCATATATTTT	CASRTGGSGNTIYF
many	TRBD2	TRBV20-1	TRBJ2-1	TGCAGTGCTAGAGCGACTAGCGGGGGGAACAATGAGCAGTTCTTC	CSARATSGGNNEQFF
many	NA	TRBV12-3/TRBV12-4	TRBJ2-3	TGTGCCAGCAGCCTAATCACAGATACGCAGTATTTT	CASSLITDTQYF
many	NA	TRBV2	TRBJ2-7	TGTGCCAGCAGTGTGGGCAGGGTAGGCGCCGAGCAGTACTTC	CASSVGRVGAEQYF
few	NA	TRBV21-1	TRBJ2-7	TGTGCCAGCAGCAAGAAGGATGGACACCCCGCTCCCTACGAGCAGTACTTC	CASSKKDGHPAPYEQYF
many	NA	TRBV6-6	TRBJ2-7	TGTGCCAGCAGTTACCCGGTTGAGGAGCAGTACTTC	CASSYPVEEQYF
NA	NA	TRBV7-6	TRBJ2-3	TGTGCCAGCAGCTTAGCCCCGCCCGGCCCCGGCACAGATACGCAGTATTTT	CASSLAPPGPGTDTQYF
few	TRBD2	TRBV3-1	TRBJ2-3	TGTGCCAGCAGCCTCTTACTAGCGGGGACAGATACGCAGTATTTT	CASSLLLAGTDTQYF
NA	TRBD2	TRBV4-1	TRBJ2-2	TGCGCCAGCAGCCAAGTCTTCTCCGCGGGGGGGCCGACCGGGGAGCTGTTTTTT	CASSQVFSAGGPTGELFF
NA	NA	TRBV10-3	TRBJ2-5	TGTGCCACCCGGGACGGGGCCGGCGGGACCCAGTACTTC	CATRDGAGGTQYF
many	NA	TRBV5-8	TRBJ1-2	TGTGCCAGCAGCTTGTCGGGGGTAGGCGTTGCTGGCTACACCTTC	CASSLSGVGVAGYTF
many	NA	TRBV2	TRBJ2-2	TGTGCCTCCCTACGTGACACCGGGGAGCTGTTTTTT	CASLRDTGELFF
NA	TRBD1	TRBV18	TRBJ1-1	TGTGCCAGCTCCCTTGCCCAGGGGGACACTGAAGCTTTCTTT	CASSLAQGDTEAFF